The entry that follows covers one T cell receptor (beta chain) sequence. This clone was seen a few times. No antigen is known for it. The record has no base qualities; no much larger clone is one base away. The cohort comprised some 680 healthy bone marrow donors. Cohort members were all nominally healthy when sampled, although unrecorded immune exposures were likely present. The donor tested CMV seropositive and was one of the 289 seropositive cohort members. Every donor gave a peripheral blood sample, and the peripheral blood mononuclear cells from that sample were used for TCR beta sequencing. The Qiagen DNeasy Blood Extraction Kit was used to extract genomic DNA from the blood cell samples. This specimen comes from a study of cytomegalovirus exposure and HLA in healthy donors (dated by TCRdb to 2016 to 2017). About the full investigation: An earlier analysis of several hundred of the donors reported 276 Gb of sequence data and about 120 million unique TCR beta sequences obtained from around 180 million T cells. Approximately 300 gigabases of sequencing data and 80 million or so unique TCR sequences were included in an early release covering around 650 HLA-typed donors. Across 398 genotyped donors of the cohort, an average of roughly 200,000 unique TCR beta nucleotide sequences per donor were sequenced, and approximately 19% of those sequences were non-productive. In a later genetic analysis, genome-wide SNP genotypes for about 55% of the 666 donors were used, and that subset was treated as a discovery cohort. About five DR-DQ haplotypes were handled as single units for association and clustering because linkage in the cohort was strong. The study aimed to test whether cataloging public T cell receptors could reveal signatures of past pathogen exposure. In addition to the first cohort of around 670 subjects, a separate validation cohort of approximately 130 different subjects was used. An earlier analysis of roughly 580 of the donors used high-throughput TCR beta sequencing to judge whether each TCR beta V gene segment behaved as functional or pseudogenic. All discovery cohort repertoires had been generated on a single sequencing platform. The number of donors typed differed by locus, with about 629-630 for A, B, C, DRB1 and DQB1, around 520 for DQA1, about 610 for DPA1, and 450 to 480 for DPB1. Donor age, sex, ethnicity and CMV serostatus were compiled together with the repertoire data. The study profiled the T cell repertoires of hundreds of subjects by immunosequencing and related them to cytomegalovirus serostatus. To predict cytomegalovirus infection status, the study combined high-throughput TCR immunosequencing, statistical association of individual TCRs with disease status, and machine learning. In the later analysis, no new phenotypic data were used to find candidate immune exposures; instead, reliance was placed on TCR beta sequences and their occurrence across donors. Of the roughly 390 genotyped donors, roughly 76% were placed in the genetic ancestry cluster associated with self-reported Caucasian donors. In a later analysis, previously published TCR beta repertoires from about 670 donors were re-analyzed and high-resolution HLA genotyping was added so that TCR occurrence patterns could be studied. Class I and class II HLA loci were covered by the typing at four-digit resolution.

From cysteine to phenylalanine, the CDR3 is 14 amino acids long. Just CDR3 DNA is preserved here, 42 bases in frame from base 1. V sheds 5 bases and J sheds 4 bases, leaving 13 bases between their ends. CDR1 and CDR2, looked up from the germline V gene (reference sequence), are MNHEY and SMNVEV. General study outcomes and caveats: An earlier analysis of around 600 of the donors showed that most TCR beta V segments appeared in productive rearrangements either about 87% or about 30% of the time, which broadly matched IMGT annotations. This cohort had only TCR beta chains sequenced, and the lack of alpha or paired-chain data limited which features could be detected. Because some donors lacked HLA typing at each locus, the association tests relied only on the typed subset. A later analysis reported that several top co-occurrence clusters appeared linked to parvovirus B19, influenza, CMV and Epstein-Barr virus. Linkage disequilibrium might explain the correlated functional status among segregating V segments, but an unknown experimental factor could not be excluded. A later analysis found that most CMV-associated TCR beta chains appeared HLA-restricted, with HLA associations seemingly driven largely by CMV exposure. A further reported finding was that TCR beta sequences accurately predicted the HLA-A and HLA-B alleles for most subjects in the first cohort. A total of 150 to 200 TCR beta chains were listed by the study as associated with cytomegalovirus. Over 15 rarely observed V segments, including chromosome 9 orphons, were excluded from the earlier analysis of some 590 of the donors because counts were too low. V-gene and J-gene trimming of TCR beta chains was associated with a missense DCLRE1C variant in a later genetic analysis, and the association was replicated in an independent cohort. Roughly uniform sequencing depth across donors was assumed in presence/absence analyses, although this assumption may not hold. For the cohort, immune exposure information was limited to CMV serostatus. In a later analysis, the rate of TCR association differed among HLA loci, with DRB1 alleles having the most associated TCRs and HLA-C alleles having the fewest. At a false discovery rate of 0.05, a later analysis linked some 18,000 TCR beta sequences to specific HLA alleles. A cluster of highly shared sequence variants was judged likely to be a technical artifact of the sequencing pipeline. While some public TCRs were present in many individuals, most TCR sequences turned up only very rarely across donors. According to a later genetic analysis, donors in an Asian-associated ancestry cluster had fewer N-insertions in productive TCRs than the approximately 690-donor mean. Assigning TCR associations to individual alleles was difficult when HLA alleles, especially DR and DQ, strongly co-occurred. In both the original and validation cohorts, the classifier was reported to diagnose cytomegalovirus status with high specificity and sensitivity. In a later analysis, HLA-associated TCR beta chains were found to be more clonally expanded and to have lower generation probabilities than equally common non-associated chains. Three of the identified cytomegalovirus-associated TCR beta chains were confirmed in vitro to be specific for cytomegalovirus antigens. It was suggested by the authors that the approach could potentially be generalized to other disease states and immunological phenotypes. Because the 87-base-pair reads could not distinguish some IMGT-functional V segments, including TRBV6-2 and TRBV6-3, those segments were excluded.

Library method: the immunoSEQ multiplex PCR assay. The multiplex PCR relied on a mix of 60 forward primers for TCR Vbeta segments and 13 reverse primers for TCR Jbeta segments. The CDR3 region of rearranged TCR beta genes was amplified from genomic DNA by a multiplex PCR assay. The Illumina HiSeq System was used to sequence the amplified TCR beta libraries as 87-base-pair reads. The source study handled its data this way. A later analysis tallied around 80 million unique TCR beta chains across the 700 or so repertoires, and about 10 million of those chains were shared by two or more donors. To remove PCR and sequencing errors, raw reads were error-corrected and collapsed into unique sequences using a nearest-neighbor algorithm that merged closely related sequences. CDR3 sequences were aligned to IMGT reference sequences to assign V, D and J gene segments. For a sequence to be retained, a match of at least six nucleotides to both a V gene segment and a J gene segment was required. Rearrangements were classified as productive when the CDR3 lacked stop codons and remained in frame with V and J, and all other rearrangements were classified as non-productive. CDR3 was defined by IMGT convention, running from the second conserved V-encoded cysteine to the conserved J-encoded phenylalanine. The earlier analysis of about 620 of the donors excluded sequences that lacked an unambiguous match to a single V gene segment. In an earlier analysis of several hundred of the donors, V segments were called functional above 56.7% productive rearrangements and were called segregating when the between-donor standard deviation exceeded 5%. A statistical classification framework was built to diagnose cytomegalovirus status from the catalog of TCR beta chain sequences. A later analysis assigned V and J genes by comparing TCR nucleotide sequences with IMGT/GENE-DB human TR gene sequences. In a later analysis, CDR3 sequences and most-parsimonious VDJ recombination scenarios were assigned using the TCRdist pipeline. A later analysis defined each TCR beta chain by its CDR3 amino acid sequence plus V-gene family, and excluded reads lacking a unique V-gene family. As a way to deal with suspected cross-contamination and a sequencing artifact, a later analysis dropped 450 to 700 nucleotide sequences that were highly shared and had low generation probability. In a later analysis, a clonal expansion index for each public chain was calculated from normalized within-repertoire ranks of inferred template counts. Generation probabilities in a later analysis came from a VDJ recombination model fitted to out-of-frame rearrangements, and those results were checked against IGoR. In a later analysis, hypergeometric tests were used to score TCR-TCR, TCR-HLA and TCR-CMV co-occurrence, with a repertoire-size bias correction applied to TCR pairs. A later analysis estimated false discovery rates by permuting HLA or CMV assignments 20 times. In a later analysis, co-occurring TCRs were grouped using DBSCAN, and TCRdist sequence similarity was added for clustering within HLA-allele-positive subsets. For co-occurrence clustering, repertoires with fewer than 30,000 or more than 120,000 public chains were excluded, along with 4 to 6 repertoires with anomalous nucleotide sharing. TCRdb limited this immuneACCESS table to in-frame rearrangements with V and J called. A share of clones is missing; checked studies link under half to unresolved V genes, and the rest is unexplained. V, J and clone size are taken as reported in that table, and D and trimming were inferred from the DNA itself. The table for this sample lists approximately 61,000 clones; about 81% of them were counted only once. 45% to 60% of the sample is taken by the ten largest.

Source material: PBMCs. The chain employs TRBV27 and TRBJ2-3; a tentative D match to TRBD2 spans 6 bases. The TCR was taken from a man aged 50-60 years in good health and CMV-seropositive. The nucleotide sequence reads TGTGCCAGCAGTCTAGGACTACCCCCAGATACGCAGTATTTT. Its protein product is CASSLGLPPDTQYF.